The 28 T cell receptor beta chains in this list originate from one sample, sequenced in a study of T cell changes during pregnancy in multiple sclerosis. Some clones are missing from TCRdb's copy, which holds only in-frame ones; the method was immunoSEQ multiplex PCR. The repertoire holds nearly 40,000 clones, about 91% seen once, with 0.75% to 0.85% in the top ten. The sample in question was CD4+ T cells from peripheral blood mononuclear cells, obtained in the third trimester of pregnancy. These receptors came from a female donor with multiple sclerosis, enrolled in a pregnancy study.

The chain combines TRBV19 with TRBJ2-7; maybe TRBD2 (6 bases). Germline V gives CDR1 LNHDA, CDR2 SQIVND (reference sequence). CDR3 length: 11 residues. V dropped 8 bases and J dropped 3 bases, with 8 bases sitting between them. The CDR3 region has the DNA TGTGCCAGTGGAGGGAGCTACGAGCAGTACTTC. Its protein product is CASGGSYEQYF.

The table lists this clone with a count of one. The chain links TRBV7-2 to TRBJ2-2; D might be TRBD1 (6 bases). This CDR3 is 12 amino acids long. V shed 6 bases and J shed 9 bases, with 11 bases lying between them. CDR1 and CDR2 from the germline V gene are SGHTA and FQGNSA. The CDR3 protein is CASREQGRELFF. The CDR3 DNA sequence: TGTGCCAGCAGGGAACAGGGCCGGGAGCTGTTTTTT.

V is TRBV4-2 and J is TRBJ1-4; no clear D gene. Germline V CDR1 and CDR2: LGHNA, YNFKEQ. There are 14 residues in the CDR3. Trimming took 2 bases from V and 0 from J, leaving 4 bases between them. The CDR3 spells CASSQRATNEKLFF. CDR3 DNA sequence: TGTGCCAGCAGCCAACGGGCAACTAATGAAAAACTGTTTTTT.

The J gene is TRBJ2-3, the V gene TRBV19, with 14 bases lining up with TRBD2. V was clipped by 5 bases and J by 8 bases; unmatched bases: 3. The length of the CDR3 is 14 residues. In germline, CDR1 is LNHDA, CDR2 SQIVND (reference sequence). The CDR3 sequence is CASSETSGRATQYF. The CDR3 nucleotides read TGTGCCAGTAGTGAGACTAGCGGGAGGGCTACGCAGTATTTT.

This chain uses TRBV10-3 with TRBJ1-5, with D unclear. The CDR3 length is 13 residues. Germline CDR1 is ENHRY and CDR2 is SYGVKD. Trimming cost V 2 bases and J 7 bases, with 9 bases left between them. The CDR3 coding sequence is TGTGCCATCAGTGAGCAAGGGAGCCAGCCCCAGCATTTT. Translated: CAISEQGSQPQHF.

This chain links TRBV27 with TRBJ2-5; 11 nucleotides align to TRBD2. V lost 6 bases to trimming and J lost 5 bases; unmatched junction nucleotides: 5. The CDR3 loop spans 14 amino acids. Germline V gene data show CDR1 as MNHEY and CDR2 as SMNVEV (reference sequence). This CDR3 is CASRLAGEWETQYF. In DNA, the CDR3 is TGTGCCAGCAGACTAGCGGGAGAGTGGGAGACCCAGTACTTC.

The chain couples TRBV19 to TRBJ2-2, with D hard to call. The CDR3 sequence is 16 residues long. Germline lookup yields CDR1 LNHDA and CDR2 SQIVND (reference sequence). V lost 2 bases and J 1 base, leaving 11 bases between the germline ends. This CDR3 reads CASSITGAWNTGELFF. The CDR3 nucleotides are TGTGCCAGTAGTATAACCGGAGCCTGGAACACCGGGGAGCTGTTTTTT.

This clone occurred a few times. The CDR3 protein is CARGQGGNQPQHF. The CDR3 DNA reads as TGTGCCAGGGGACAGGGGGGCAATCAGCCCCAGCATTTT. The V call is TRBV30, the J call TRBJ1-5, with 11 bases identical to TRBD1. The CDR3 totals 13 residues. V trimming: 8 bases; J trimming: 2 bases; junction bases outside the gene matches: 2. Germline V lookup: CDR1 GTSNPN, CDR2 SVGIG (reference sequence).

The rearrangement links TRBV5-1 to TRBJ2-7; D is possibly TRBD2 (5 bases). Germline V gene data show CDR1 as SGHRS and CDR2 as YFSETQ. This CDR3 comprises 15 residues. Trimming left V 2 bases short and J 2 bases short, with 14 bases between. In nucleotides, the CDR3 is TGCGCCAGCAGCTTAGAGGGAAACGAGCCCTACGAGCAGTACTTC. This sequence encodes CASSLEGNEPYEQYF.

A remark on this clone: The same CDR3 can be traced to other DNA sequences in this sample. The genes are TRBV28 and TRBJ2-5; the D gene is possibly TRBD1 (6 bases). CDR3 length: 14 amino acids. V lost 7 bases and J lost 2, with 14 bases in between. CDR1 is MDHEN, CDR2 SYDVKM, per germline. In nucleotides, the CDR3 is TGTGCCAGCACCCTCGGACAGTCACAAGAGACCCAGTACTTC. Translation: CASTLGQSQETQYF.

The V call is TRBV30, the J call TRBJ2-5; no definite D call. The germline gives CDR1 GTSNPN, CDR2 SVGIG (reference sequence). This CDR3 is built from 11 residues. V was clipped by 0 bases and J by 5 bases, with 4 bases between them. CDR3: CAWSVSETQYF. As DNA, the CDR3 is TGTGCCTGGAGTGTATCGGAGACCCAGTACTTC.

The rearrangement joins TRBV7-9 to TRBJ2-1; weak D call: TRBD2 (5 bases). Germline V gene lookup returns CDR1 SEHNR and CDR2 FQNEAQ (reference sequence). Between the trimmed V and J ends, which lost 5 bases and 3 bases, there was a span of 11 bases. The CDR3 has 14 residues. CDR3 DNA sequence: TGTGCCAGCAGCCCAACCGGGAACTACAATGAGCAGTTCTTC. Amino acids: CASSPTGNYNEQFF.

This chain uses TRBV7-9 with TRBJ1-1; 12 bases agree with TRBD1. The CDR3 extends over 12 amino acids. V dropped 4 bases and J dropped 12; count of bases not matched to a gene: 3. Germline lookup yields CDR1 SEHNR and CDR2 FQNEAQ (reference sequence). The DNA for the CDR3 is TGTGCCAGCAGCTATGGGGACAGGGGGCCTTTCTTT. This sequence encodes CASSYGDRGPFF.

This chain connects TRBV28 to TRBJ1-2; unclear D gene. V lost 7 bases and J 5 bases, leaving 20 bases between the germline ends. The CDR3 is 15 residues long. Germline V gene lookup returns CDR1 MDHEN and CDR2 SYDVKM. CDR3 loop: CASTDLDGGRYGYTF. DNA for the CDR3: TGTGCCAGCACCGACCTAGACGGTGGAAGGTATGGCTACACCTTC.

CDR3 in DNA: TGTGCCAGCAGTCTTGGACAGGGGGTTGCTGGCTACACCTTC. Protein: CASSLGQGVAGYTF. The chain carries TRBV28 and TRBJ1-2; 10 bases fit TRBD1. CDR1 is MDHEN, CDR2 SYDVKM, per germline. The CDR3 is 14 residues long. With V trimmed by 5 bases and J by 7 bases, 7 bases remained unmatched.

The chain uses TRBV5-5 and TRBJ2-5, with 8 bases lining up with TRBD2. CDR1 is SGHKS, CDR2 YYEKEE, per germline (reference sequence). The CDR3 sequence is 15 residues long. J gave up 4 bases and V 5 bases, and 10 bases lay outside the gene matches. The CDR3 protein is CASSSGTRGVETQYF. CDR3 nucleotide sequence: TGTGCCAGCAGTTCCGGGACTAGAGGAGTAGAGACCCAGTACTTC.

This chain uses TRBV14 with TRBJ2-3; 7 bases line up with TRBD2. V trimming: 5 bases; J trimming: 3 bases; junction bases outside the gene matches: 8. CDR3 size: 15 residues. The germline CDR1 and CDR2 sequences are SGHDN and FVKESK. CDR3 protein: CASSETSDSTDTQYF. DNA of the CDR3: TGTGCCAGCAGCGAAACTAGCGATTCGACAGATACGCAGTATTTT.

The rearrangement joins TRBV6-5 to TRBJ2-2; 7 bases map to TRBD1. Looked up from germline, CDR1 is MNHEY and CDR2 is SVGAGI. Germline trimming cut 2 bases from V and 5 bases from J; bases unmatched to any gene: 2. The length of the CDR3 is 14 residues. CDR3 sequence: CASSYRGQTGELFF. CDR3 in DNA: TGTGCCAGCAGTTACAGGGGGCAAACCGGGGAGCTGTTTTTT.

The chain combines TRBV5-1 with TRBJ2-1, with 13 nucleotides matching TRBD2. The CDR3 is made up of 15 amino acids. The V gene end was trimmed by 3 bases and the J gene end by 7 bases; junction bases not matched to a gene: 4. Germline assignment: CDR1 SGHRS and CDR2 YFSETQ. Written as DNA, the CDR3 is TGCGCCAGCAGCTGGCGACTAGCGGGAGGTAATGAGCAGTTCTTC. Its protein product is CASSWRLAGGNEQFF.

Comment on this clone: The DNA is omitted, as the CDR3 cannot be located on it reliably, and the CDR3 follows TCRdb's listing. V and J are TRBV27 and TRBJ2-7; TRBD1, the table's D call, was not compared with the DNA. Both ends counted, the CDR3 spans 11 residues. The germline V gene has CDR1 MNHEY and CDR2 SMNVEV (reference sequence). CDR3 sequence: CASSTSTEQYF.

The rearrangement links TRBV21-1 to TRBJ2-5; TRBD2 is the table's D call, not checked against the DNA. TRBV21-1 is termed a pseudogene. CDR3 size: 12 residues. In nucleotides, the CDR3 is TGTGCCAGCACCCGCCTAGACGAGACCCAGTACTTC. Its translation is CASTRLDETQYF.

This clone was recorded only once. V gene TRBV5-4 combines with J gene TRBJ2-5, with D possibly TRBD2 on 6 matching bases. The CDR3 is made up of 13 amino acids. Germline CDR1 reads SGHNT; CDR2 reads YYREEE (reference sequence). Trimming cost V 0 bases and J 5 bases, with 8 bases left between them. The CDR3 loop is CASSLAAGETQYF. CDR3 in DNA: TGTGCCAGCAGCTTGGCTGCGGGGGAGACCCAGTACTTC.

V usage is TRBV19 and J usage is TRBJ2-3; 9 positions agree with TRBD2. The V segment lost 3 bases and the J segment 6 bases; nucleotides outside the gene matches: 7. The CDR3 has 15 amino acids. Germline CDR1 is LNHDA and CDR2 is SQIVND (reference sequence). CDR3 loop: CASSMRREGHDTQYF. CDR3 nucleotide sequence: TGTGCCAGTAGTATGAGGCGGGAGGGCCATGATACGCAGTATTTT.

The chain links TRBV4-1 to TRBJ2-7; 7 bases are shared with TRBD2. The CDR3 spans 15 residues. Germline loops: CDR1 MGHRA, CDR2 YSYEKL. V was pared by 1 base and J by 2 bases, with 5 bases of the junction left unmatched. CDR3 in DNA: TGCGCCAGCAGCCAAGCCTCTAGCGGCACCTACGAGCAGTACTTC. It yields the protein CASSQASSGTYEQYF.

In this sample, this clone turned up once. This chain joins TRBV6-5 and TRBJ1-6; the D is unclear. The CDR3 totals 14 residues. The germline CDR1 and CDR2 sequences are MNHEY and SVGAGI. CDR3 coding DNA: TGTGCGACGAGGTTGAACTCCTATAATTCACCCCTCCACTTT. The encoded protein is CATRLNSYNSPLHF.

CDR3 region: CASSGTDTDTQYF. CDR3 nucleotide sequence: TGTGCCAGCTCCGGGACAGACACAGATACGCAGTATTTT. The genes are TRBV6-5 and TRBJ2-3; 7 positions match TRBD1. The CDR3 spans 13 residues. Germline CDR1 reads MNHEY; CDR2 reads SVGAGI. Trimming removed 8 bases from V and 2 bases from J; junction bases left unmatched: 4.

The rearrangement uses TRBV18 and TRBJ2-2; the D gene is possibly TRBD1 (6 bases). V was pared by 3 bases and J by 10 bases, with 9 bases between. The length of the CDR3 is 12 residues. From germline, CDR1 is KGHSH and CDR2 LQKENI. The CDR3 nucleotides read TGTGCCAGCTCACCGAAGGGGGAGGAGCTGTTTTTT. Its protein product is CASSPKGEELFF.

J is TRBJ1-5 and V is TRBV28; 7 nucleotides match TRBD1. V was pared by 7 bases and J by 5 bases, with 20 bases of the junction left unmatched. The germline V gene has CDR1 MDHEN and CDR2 SYDVKM. The CDR3 has 18 residues. CDR3 bases: TGTGCCAGCATAGGCTCCCTCGGGGCAGGGGGGTACCATCAGCCCCAGCATTTT. The encoded protein is CASIGSLGAGGYHQPQHF.